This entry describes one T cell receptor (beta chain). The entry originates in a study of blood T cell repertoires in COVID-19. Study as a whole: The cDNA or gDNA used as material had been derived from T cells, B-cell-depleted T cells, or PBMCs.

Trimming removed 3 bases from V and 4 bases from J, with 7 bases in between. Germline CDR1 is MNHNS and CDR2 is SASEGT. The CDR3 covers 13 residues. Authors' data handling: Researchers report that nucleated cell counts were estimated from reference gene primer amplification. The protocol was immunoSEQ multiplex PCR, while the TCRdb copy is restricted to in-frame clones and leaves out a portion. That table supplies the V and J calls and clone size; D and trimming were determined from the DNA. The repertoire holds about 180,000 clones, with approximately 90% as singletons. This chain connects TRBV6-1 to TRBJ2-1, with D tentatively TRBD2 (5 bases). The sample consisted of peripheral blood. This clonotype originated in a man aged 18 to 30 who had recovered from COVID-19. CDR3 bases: TGTGCCAGCAGTGACGGACTGTACAATGAGCAGTTCTTC. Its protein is CASSDGLYNEQFF.